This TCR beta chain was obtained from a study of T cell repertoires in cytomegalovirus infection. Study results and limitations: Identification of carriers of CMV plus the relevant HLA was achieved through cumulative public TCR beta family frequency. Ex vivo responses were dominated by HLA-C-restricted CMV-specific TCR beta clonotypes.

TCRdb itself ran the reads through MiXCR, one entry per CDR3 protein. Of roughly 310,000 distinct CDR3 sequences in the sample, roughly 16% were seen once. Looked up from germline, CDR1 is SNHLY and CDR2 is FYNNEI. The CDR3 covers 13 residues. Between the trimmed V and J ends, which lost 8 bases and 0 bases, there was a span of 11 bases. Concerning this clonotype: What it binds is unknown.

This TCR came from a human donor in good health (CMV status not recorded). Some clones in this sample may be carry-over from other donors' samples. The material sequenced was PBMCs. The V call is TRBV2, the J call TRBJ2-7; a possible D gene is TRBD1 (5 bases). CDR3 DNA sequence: TGTGCCAGCTTACAGGAAATCTCCTACGAGCAGTACTTC. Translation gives CASLQEISYEQYF.